Following are 9 T cell receptor beta chains from one sample sequenced in a study of CD8 T cells in Susac syndrome. With random hexamers, reverse transcription was performed on about 0.45 to 1 ug of RNA. TCRdb re-called the immunoSEQ multiplex PCR reads through MiXCR, storing one row per CDR3 protein. The sample has over 95,000 distinct CDR3 sequences, about nine tenths seen once; the top ten hold over 0.1%. Sequencing was done on a sample of CD8+ T cells from PBMCs. The receptors come from a human donor in good health.

The V and J genes are TRBV27 and TRBJ2-1; no firm D call. The length of the CDR3 is 15 residues. The germline gives CDR1 MNHEY, CDR2 SMNVEV (reference sequence). Trimming took 0 bases from V and 6 from J, leaving 12 bases between them. The CDR3: CASSLSIVPGNEQFF. Written as DNA, the CDR3 is TGTGCCAGCAGTTTATCGATTGTGCCGGGCAATGAGCAGTTCTTC.

The J gene is TRBJ1-4, the V gene TRBV23-1; no clear D gene. TRBV23-1 is filed as an ORF, its function uncertain. The CDR3 is 14 residues long. V lost 7 bases and J 1 base, leaving 10 bases between the germline ends. The CDR3 bases are TGCGCCAGCAATGAAAACGTAACTAATGAAAAACTGTTTTTT. As protein: CASNENVTNEKLFF.

The chain combines TRBV25-1 with TRBJ2-1; 10 bases map to TRBD2. V shed 5 bases and J 9 bases; nucleotides not matched to a gene: 22. Per the germline V gene, CDR1 is MGHDK and CDR2 is SYGVNS. This CDR3 has 19 residues. The chain's CDR3 is CASSHWTSGEAAIVGEQFF. CDR3 sequence (DNA): TGTGCCAGCAGTCATTGGACTAGCGGAGAAGCGGCCATTGTCGGTGAGCAGTTCTTC. Combining the CDR3 with reference TRBV25-1 and TRBJ2-1 gives the whole variable domain EADIYQTPRYLVIGTGKKITLECSQTMGHDKMYWYQQDPGMELHLIHYSYGVNSTEKGDLSSESTVSRIRTEHFPLTLESARPSHTSQYLCASSHWTSGEAAIVGEQFFGPGTRLTVL.

In nucleotides, the CDR3 is TGCAGTGCTAGAGCCAGCGGGGGGGCTAACGGGGAGCTGTTTTTT. Translated: CSARASGGANGELFF. The rearrangement links TRBV20-1 to TRBJ2-2; 10 bases fit TRBD2. Germline V lookup: CDR1 DFQATT, CDR2 SNEGSKA (reference sequence). V trimming: 1 base; J trimming: 7 bases; junction bases outside the gene matches: 6. CDR3 length equals 15 residues.

The chain employs TRBV7-3 and TRBJ2-3, with D unresolved. Germline CDR1 and CDR2: SGHTA and FQGTGA. V was trimmed by 4 bases and J by 4 bases, leaving 12 bases between them. The CDR3 totals 14 residues. The DNA for the CDR3 is TGTGCCAGCAGCTCGAACATATTTTCAGATACGCAGTATTTT. This gives the protein CASSSNIFSDTQYF.

The V call is TRBV30, the J call TRBJ1-5; D possibly corresponds to TRBD1 (6 bases). The CDR3 is 15 residues long. The V gene lost 0 bases and the J gene lost 1 base, with 10 bases spanning the gap. The germline CDR1 and CDR2 sequences are GTSNPN and SVGIG (reference sequence). The CDR3 here is CAWSVGARSNQPQHF. CDR3 nucleotides: TGTGCCTGGAGTGTGGGGGCAAGGAGCAATCAGCCCCAGCATTTT.

The chain couples TRBV20-1 to TRBJ2-1, with TRBD2 identical over 9 bases. Germline CDR1 DFQATT, CDR2 SNEGSKA (reference sequence). This CDR3 is built from 14 residues. The J segment lost 9 bases and the V segment lost 3 bases, leaving 9 bases of the junction unmatched. CDR3 amino acids: CSARAGGPSSEQFF. CDR3 DNA: TGCAGTGCTAGGGCGGGGGGGCCGAGTAGTGAGCAGTTCTTC.

This clonotype was observed once. The J gene is TRBJ1-5, the V gene TRBV6-2 or TRBV6-3; no firm D call. Germline CDR1 MNHEY, CDR2 SVGEGT. V lost 2 bases, J lost 1 base, and 3 bases lay in between. This CDR3 is built from 13 residues. CDR3 bases: TGTGCCAGCAGTTACGACAGCAATCAGCCCCAGCATTTT. Amino acids: CASSYDSNQPQHF.

This chain links TRBV4-1 with TRBJ2-7, with TRBD2 matching 10 bases. CDR1 and CDR2 from the germline V gene are MGHRA and YSYEKL. CDR3 length: 16 amino acids. V trimming: 1 base; J trimming: 7 bases; junction bases outside the gene matches: 10. CDR3 region: CASSQAGLAGVQEQYF. CDR3 nucleotide sequence: TGCGCCAGCAGCCAAGCCGGGCTAGCGGGGGTTCAAGAGCAGTACTTC.